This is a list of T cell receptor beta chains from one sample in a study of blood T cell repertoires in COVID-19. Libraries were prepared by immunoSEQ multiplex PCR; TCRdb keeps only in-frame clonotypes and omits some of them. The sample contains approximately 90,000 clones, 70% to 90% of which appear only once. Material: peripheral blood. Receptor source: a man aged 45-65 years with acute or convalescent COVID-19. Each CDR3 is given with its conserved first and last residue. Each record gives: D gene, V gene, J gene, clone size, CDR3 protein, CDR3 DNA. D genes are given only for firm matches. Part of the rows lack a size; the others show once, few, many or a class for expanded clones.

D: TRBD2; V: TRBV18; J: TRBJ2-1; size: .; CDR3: CASSPIRLSTWTSGSGIYNEQFF; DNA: TGTGCCAGCTCACCAATCCGCCTCAGTACTTGGACTAGCGGGAGCGGCATCTACAATGAGCAGTTCTTC
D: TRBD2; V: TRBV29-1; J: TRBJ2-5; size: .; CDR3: CSAPFGSGDLPETQYF; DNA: TGCAGCGCCCCTTTTGGTAGCGGGGACCTCCCAGAGACCCAGTACTTC
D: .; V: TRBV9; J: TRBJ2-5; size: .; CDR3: CASSVGSTVQETQYF; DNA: TGTGCCAGCAGCGTAGGTTCGACAGTGCAAGAGACCCAGTACTTC
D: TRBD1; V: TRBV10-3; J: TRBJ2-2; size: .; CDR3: CAINAGTGGTGELFF; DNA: TGTGCCATCAATGCCGGGACAGGGGGTACCGGGGAGCTGTTTTTT
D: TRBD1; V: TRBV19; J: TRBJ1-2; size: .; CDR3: CASSTTGTGNYGYTF; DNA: TGTGCCAGTAGTACCACCGGGACAGGGAACTATGGCTACACCTTC
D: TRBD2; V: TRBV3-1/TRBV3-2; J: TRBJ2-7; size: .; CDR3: CASSSRGVLYF; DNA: TGTGCCAGCAGCTCCCGGGGGGTTCTGTACTTC
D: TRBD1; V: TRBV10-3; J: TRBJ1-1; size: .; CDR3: CAISGTGSPEAFF; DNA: TGTGCCATCAGTGGGACAGGGAGCCCCGAAGCTTTCTTT
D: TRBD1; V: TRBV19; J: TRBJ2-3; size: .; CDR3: CASGGTGGGTDTQYF; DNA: TGTGCCAGTGGGGGGACAGGGGGCGGCACAGATACGCAGTATTTT
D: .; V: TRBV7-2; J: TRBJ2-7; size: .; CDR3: CASSARDKAIFEQYF; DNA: TGTGCCAGCAGCGCCCGGGACAAGGCCATCTTCGAGCAGTACTTC
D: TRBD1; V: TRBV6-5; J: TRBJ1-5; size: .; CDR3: CASRGQEDQPQHF; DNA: TGTGCCAGCAGGGGACAGGAGGATCAGCCCCAGCATTTT
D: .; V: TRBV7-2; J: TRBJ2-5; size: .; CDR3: CASSLDFNQETQYF; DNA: TGTGCCAGCAGCTTAGATTTCAACCAAGAGACCCAGTACTTC
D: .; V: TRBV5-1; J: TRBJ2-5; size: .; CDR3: CASSFSVGGQETQYF; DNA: TGCGCCAGCAGCTTTAGTGTGGGGGGCCAAGAGACCCAGTACTTC
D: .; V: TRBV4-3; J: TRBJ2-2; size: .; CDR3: CASSQDYVGAVTGELFF; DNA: TGCGCCAGCAGCCAAGACTATGTGGGGGCGGTCACCGGGGAGCTGTTTTTT
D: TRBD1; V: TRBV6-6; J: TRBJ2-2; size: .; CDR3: CASSRRQGADTGELFF; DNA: TGTGCCAGCAGCCGCCGACAGGGGGCAGACACCGGGGAGCTGTTTTTT
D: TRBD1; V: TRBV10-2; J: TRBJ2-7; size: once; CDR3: CASSGQTGGYGEQYF; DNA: TGCGCCAGCAGTGGTCAGACAGGGGGTTACGGCGAGCAGTACTTC
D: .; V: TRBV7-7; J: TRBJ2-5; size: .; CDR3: CASTPLLDQETQYF; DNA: TGTGCCAGCACCCCGTTACTAGACCAAGAGACCCAGTACTTC
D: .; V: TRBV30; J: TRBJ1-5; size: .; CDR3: CAWSTGSNQPQHF; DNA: TGTGCCTGGAGTACAGGGAGCAATCAGCCCCAGCATTTT
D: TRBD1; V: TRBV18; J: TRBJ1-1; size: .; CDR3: CASSPDRGAEAFF; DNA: TGTGCCAGCTCACCTGACAGGGGCGCTGAAGCTTTCTTT
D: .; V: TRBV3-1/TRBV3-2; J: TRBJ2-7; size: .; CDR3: CASSHTGRTLKSVQYF; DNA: TGTGCCAGCAGCCATACTGGGCGCACGCTTAAATCTGTGCAGTACTTC
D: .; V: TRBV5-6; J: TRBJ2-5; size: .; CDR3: CASSLVAEETQYF; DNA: TGTGCCAGCAGCTTGGTGGCAGAAGAGACCCAGTACTTC
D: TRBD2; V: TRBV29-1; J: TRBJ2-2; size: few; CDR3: CSVAVGLAGGGTGELFF; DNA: TGCAGCGTTGCGGTGGGACTAGCGGGAGGAGGCACCGGGGAGCTGTTTTTT
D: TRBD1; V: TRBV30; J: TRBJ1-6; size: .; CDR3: CAWSVQGALNSPLHF; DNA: TGTGCCTGGAGTGTACAGGGGGCCCTAAATTCACCCCTCCACTTT
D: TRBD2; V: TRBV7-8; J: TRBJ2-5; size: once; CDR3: CASSLVELAGQETQYF; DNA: TGTGCCAGCAGCTTAGTGGAACTAGCGGGCCAAGAGACCCAGTACTTC
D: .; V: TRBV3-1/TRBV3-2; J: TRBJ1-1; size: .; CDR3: CASSQRGTEAFF; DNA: TGTGCCAGCAGCCAAAGGGGCACTGAAGCTTTCTTT
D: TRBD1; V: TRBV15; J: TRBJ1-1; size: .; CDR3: CATNTGGASKNTEAFF; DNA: TGTGCCACCAATACAGGGGGCGCATCCAAGAACACTGAAGCTTTCTTT
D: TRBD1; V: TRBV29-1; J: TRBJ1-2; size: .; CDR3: CSVEGGQGVGGYTF; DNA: TGCAGCGTTGAGGGGGGACAGGGGGTTGGTGGCTACACCTTC
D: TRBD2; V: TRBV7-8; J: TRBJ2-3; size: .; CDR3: CASSLGTSGIADTQYF; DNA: TGTGCCAGCAGCTTAGGGACTAGCGGGATTGCAGATACGCAGTATTTT
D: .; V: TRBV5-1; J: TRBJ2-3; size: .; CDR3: CASSLLPGVPSTDTQYF; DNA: TGCGCCAGCAGCTTGTTGCCGGGGGTCCCTAGCACAGATACGCAGTATTTT
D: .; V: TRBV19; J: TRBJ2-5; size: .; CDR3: CASSIGDIQETQYF; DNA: TGTGCCAGTAGTATAGGCGATATTCAAGAGACCCAGTACTTC
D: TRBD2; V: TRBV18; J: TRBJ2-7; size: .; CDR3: CASSPGLAGTYEQYF; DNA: TGTGCCAGCTCACCAGGACTAGCGGGTACCTACGAGCAGTACTTC
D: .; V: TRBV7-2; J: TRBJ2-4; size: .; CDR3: CASSQDRNIQYF; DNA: TGTGCCAGCAGCCAAGACAGAAACATTCAGTACTTC
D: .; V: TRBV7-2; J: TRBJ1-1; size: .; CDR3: CASSITRGTEAFF; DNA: TGTGCCAGCAGCATAACAAGGGGGACTGAAGCTTTCTTT
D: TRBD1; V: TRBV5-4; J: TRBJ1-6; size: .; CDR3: CASRAGTGGNSPLHF; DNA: TGTGCCAGCAGAGCGGGGACAGGGGGTAATTCACCCCTCCACTTT
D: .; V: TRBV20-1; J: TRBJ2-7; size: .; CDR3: CSASGGRIYEQYF; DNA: TGCAGTGCTAGTGGAGGGAGGATCTACGAGCAGTACTTC
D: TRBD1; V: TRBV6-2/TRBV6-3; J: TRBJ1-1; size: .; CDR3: CASSYPLRGVVTEAFF; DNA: TGTGCCAGCAGTTACCCGCTCAGGGGGGTTGTCACTGAAGCTTTCTTT
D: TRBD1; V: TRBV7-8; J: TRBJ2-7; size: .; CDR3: CASSLSAGGAGEYF; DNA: TGTGCCAGCAGCTTGAGTGCAGGGGGCGCCGGGGAGTACTTC
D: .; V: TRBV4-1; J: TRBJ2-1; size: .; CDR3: CASSPSGFYNEQFF; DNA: TGCGCCAGCAGCCCAAGCGGGTTCTACAATGAGCAGTTCTTC
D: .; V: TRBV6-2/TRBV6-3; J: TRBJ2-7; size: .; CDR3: CASSYLGGSYEQYF; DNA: TGTGCCAGCAGTTACCTCGGGGGCTCCTACGAGCAGTACTTC
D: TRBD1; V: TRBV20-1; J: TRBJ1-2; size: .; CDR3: CSASAGQTNYGYTF; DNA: TGCAGTGCTAGTGCGGGACAGACTAACTATGGCTACACCTTC
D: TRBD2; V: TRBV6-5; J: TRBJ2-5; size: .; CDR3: CASRRLAAQETQYF; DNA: TGTGCCAGCAGAAGACTAGCGGCCCAAGAGACCCAGTACTTC
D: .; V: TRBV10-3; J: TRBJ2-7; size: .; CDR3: CAISGSETYEQYF; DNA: TGTGCCATCAGCGGGAGCGAGACCTACGAGCAGTACTTC
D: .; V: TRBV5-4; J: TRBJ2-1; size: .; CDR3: CASSSPQGLEQFF; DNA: TGTGCCAGCAGCTCCCCCCAGGGTCTGGAGCAGTTCTTC
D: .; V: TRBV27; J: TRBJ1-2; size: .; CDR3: CASSQGNGYTF; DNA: TGTGCCAGCAGTCAGGGAAATGGCTACACCTTC
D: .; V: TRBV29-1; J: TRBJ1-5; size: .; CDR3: CSAAGSPNQPQHF; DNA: TGCAGCGCCGCAGGCAGCCCCAATCAGCCCCAGCATTTT
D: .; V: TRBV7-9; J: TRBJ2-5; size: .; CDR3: CASSYRPDTQETQYF; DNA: TGTGCCAGCAGCTACCGTCCGGACACGCAAGAGACCCAGTACTTC
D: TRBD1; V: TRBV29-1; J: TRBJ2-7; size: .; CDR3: CSVAGTGSYEQYF; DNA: TGCAGCGTAGCCGGGACAGGGTCCTACGAGCAGTACTTC
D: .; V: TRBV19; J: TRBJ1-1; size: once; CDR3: CASSGLGGAREAFF; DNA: TGTGCCAGTAGTGGGCTGGGGGGGGCTCGTGAAGCTTTCTTT
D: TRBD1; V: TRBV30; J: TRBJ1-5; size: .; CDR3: CAWRQGAGQPQHF; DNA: TGTGCCTGGAGACAGGGGGCAGGGCAGCCCCAGCATTTT
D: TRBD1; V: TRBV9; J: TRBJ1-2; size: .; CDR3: CASSASRDSKNYGYTF; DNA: TGTGCCAGCAGCGCAAGCCGGGACAGCAAGAACTATGGCTACACCTTC
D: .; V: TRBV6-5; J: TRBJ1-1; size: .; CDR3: CASSYSGRTEAFF; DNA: TGTGCCAGCAGTTACTCTGGCCGTACTGAAGCTTTCTTT
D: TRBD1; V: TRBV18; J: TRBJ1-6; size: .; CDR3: CASSVGTGESPLHF; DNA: TGTGCCAGCTCCGTGGGGACAGGGGAATCACCCCTCCACTTT
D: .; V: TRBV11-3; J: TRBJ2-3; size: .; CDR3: CASSQGDTQYF; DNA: TGTGCCAGCTCGCAGGGGGATACGCAGTATTTT
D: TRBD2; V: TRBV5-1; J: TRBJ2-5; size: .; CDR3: CASSLVAGGQETQYF; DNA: TGCGCCAGCAGCTTAGTAGCGGGGGGGCAAGAGACCCAGTACTTC
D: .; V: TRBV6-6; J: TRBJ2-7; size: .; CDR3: CASTKGGSYEQYF; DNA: TGTGCCAGCACTAAGGGGGGGTCCTACGAGCAGTACTTC
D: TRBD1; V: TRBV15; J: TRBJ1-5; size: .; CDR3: CATSGRDSWNQPQHF; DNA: TGTGCCACCAGCGGCCGGGACAGTTGGAATCAGCCCCAGCATTTT
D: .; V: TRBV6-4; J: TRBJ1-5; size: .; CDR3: CASSEAGFGQPQHF; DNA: TGTGCCAGCAGTGAGGCAGGGTTTGGTCAGCCCCAGCATTTT
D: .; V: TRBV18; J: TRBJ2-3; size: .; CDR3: CASSPQGIADTQYF; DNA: TGTGCCAGCTCACCTCAGGGTATCGCAGATACGCAGTATTTT
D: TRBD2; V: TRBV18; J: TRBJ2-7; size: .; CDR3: CASSPVSNPAGGFYEQYF; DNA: TGTGCCAGCTCACCGGTCTCGAATCCAGCGGGAGGGTTCTACGAGCAGTACTTC